The sequence of this T cell receptor beta chain was determined in a study of blood T cell repertoires in COVID-19 (dated by TCRdb to about 2020). For context, the study as a whole: Samples from collaborators originated in the United States, Italy and Spain and spanned both the acute and convalescent phases of COVID-19. HLA class I and class II types, where available, came from metadata supplied by the sample provider rather than from assay-based typing. The sample metadata nearly always contained a de-identified subject ID, COVID-19 status, age in years and sex. The material from the prospective study consisted of cDNA or gDNA derived from T cells, B-cell-depleted T cells, or PBMCs. Deeply sampled blood TCRbeta repertoires from subjects exposed to, actively infected with, or recovered from COVID-19 were included in the dataset. Samples came from the ongoing ImmuneRACE study (first 160 participants) plus 1,254 subjects from 6 global collaborators. The repertoires were made available in a free public database intended to serve as a resource for research on the immune response to SARS-CoV-2.

The cysteine opens and the phenylalanine closes a CDR3 of 13 amino acids. Only the CDR3 part of the read is kept: 39 bases, read in frame from the first base. Relative to germline, V is 5 bases shorter and J is 5 bases shorter, with 12 bases between their ends. Sequences MNHEY (CDR1) and SVGEGT (CDR2) are obtained from the germline V gene. Note on this clone: Its antigen is still unknown. It has no much larger one-base neighbor in the sample; base qualities were not kept.

Samples from volunteer blood donors who had recovered from COVID-19 were contributed by a second Seattle source. Whole blood was collected in K2EDTA tubes by collaborating institutions according to the institutions' own protocols. For TCRbeta analysis, collaborators shipped samples as frozen whole blood, isolated PBMCs, or DNA extracted from either of those sample types. TCRbeta CDR3 regions were amplified from genomic DNA by means of the immunoSEQ Assay, a bias-controlled multiplex PCR. In the paper's pipeline: The number of nucleated cells in each sample was estimated by amplification of reference gene primers within the assay. Sequence reads were collapsed and filtered to measure the absolute abundance of every unique TCRbeta CDR3 rearrangement. For each sample, productive Simpson clonality was calculated as the square root of Simpson's diversity index across productive rearrangements. TCRdb re-hosts the immuneACCESS table, in-frame sequences only. Its copies lack some clones; in the studies checked, an unresolved V gene accounts for under half of them, and the cause for the rest is not known. The V and J calls and the clone size are those of that table, but D and trimming were determined from the DNA. For this sample there are more than 250,000 clones; more than 80% appear just once. Together, the top ten hold around 6.6% of the sample.

Overall results and qualifications from the work: The amount of clinical and demographic metadata varied by source and participant and was provided uncurated.

Source material: peripheral blood. This chain joins TRBV6-2 or TRBV6-3 to TRBJ1-2; the D gene remains uncertain. The receptor's source is a man between 18 and 29 years old who had recovered from COVID-19. The CDR3 protein sequence reads: CASSPETDYGYTF. Here is the DNA: TGTGCCAGCAGTCCAGAGACTGATTATGGCTACACCTTC.